This passage covers 5 T cell receptor beta chains from one sample sequenced in a study of blood T cells in healthy people across ages. Through a sample-barcoded 5' primer and a J-beta primer mix, a second PCR was run for roughly 6 to 12 cycles. TCRdb fed the 5' RACE reads into MiXCR, producing one record per CDR3 protein. The sample includes about 1.4 million distinct CDR3 sequences, approximately 59% seen only once; the top ten take 5.5% to 8%. Sequencing was performed on blood. The receptors here all came from a young man in good health.

V is TRBV27 and J is TRBJ2-7, with D perhaps matching TRBD2 (5 bases). CDR1 is MNHEY and CDR2 is SMNVEV in the germline V gene (reference sequence). Deletions cut 5 bases from V and 3 bases from J, with 17 bases between. This CDR3 spans 15 amino acids. The CDR3 region is CASSLQTSLVYEQYF. In DNA form, the CDR3 reads TGTGCCAGCAGTCTGCAGACCTCACTAGTCTACGAGCAGTACTTC.

CDR3 in amino acids: CASSLGAQIDYGYTF. The CDR3 coding sequence is TGTGCCAGCAGCTTAGGCGCCCAGATCGACTATGGCTACACCTTC. J is TRBJ1-2 and V is TRBV13; D remains unclear. Between the trimmed V and J ends, which lost 0 bases and 3 bases, there was a span of 11 bases. This CDR3 region has 15 residues. Germline V CDR1 and CDR2: PRHDT, FYEKMQ (reference sequence).

The rearrangement uses TRBV20-1 and TRBJ2-3; possibly TRBD2 for D (5 bases). The V end lost 6 bases, the J end lost 8 bases, and 18 bases lay between the germline ends. Germline assignment: CDR1 DFQATT and CDR2 SNEGSKA (reference sequence). The CDR3 is 13 residues long. The CDR3 spells CSALEIDGLTQYF. The CDR3 coding sequence is TGCAGTGCACTAGAGATCGACGGCCTTACGCAGTATTTT.

CDR3 DNA sequence: TGTGCCAGCAGCCCGGACAGGGGCCGCGGGGAGCAGTTCTTC. This translates into CASSPDRGRGEQFF. The genes are TRBV6-2 or TRBV6-3 and TRBJ2-1; the match to TRBD1 covers 9 bases. The CDR3 is 14 amino acids. Germline trimming cut 6 bases from V and 10 bases from J; bases unmatched to any gene: 10. Per the germline V gene, CDR1 is MNHEY and CDR2 is SVGEGT.

This clonotype was counted ten times or more. The chain is built from TRBV20-1 and TRBJ2-1; 13 nucleotides agree with TRBD2. The CDR3 length is 15 residues. In germline, CDR1 is DFQATT, CDR2 SNEGSKA (reference sequence). V trimming: 5 bases; J trimming: 8 bases; junction bases outside the gene matches: 9. The CDR3 is CSAGSGLAGVDEQFF. As DNA, the CDR3 is TGCAGTGCTGGGAGCGGACTAGCGGGAGTCGATGAGCAGTTCTTC.